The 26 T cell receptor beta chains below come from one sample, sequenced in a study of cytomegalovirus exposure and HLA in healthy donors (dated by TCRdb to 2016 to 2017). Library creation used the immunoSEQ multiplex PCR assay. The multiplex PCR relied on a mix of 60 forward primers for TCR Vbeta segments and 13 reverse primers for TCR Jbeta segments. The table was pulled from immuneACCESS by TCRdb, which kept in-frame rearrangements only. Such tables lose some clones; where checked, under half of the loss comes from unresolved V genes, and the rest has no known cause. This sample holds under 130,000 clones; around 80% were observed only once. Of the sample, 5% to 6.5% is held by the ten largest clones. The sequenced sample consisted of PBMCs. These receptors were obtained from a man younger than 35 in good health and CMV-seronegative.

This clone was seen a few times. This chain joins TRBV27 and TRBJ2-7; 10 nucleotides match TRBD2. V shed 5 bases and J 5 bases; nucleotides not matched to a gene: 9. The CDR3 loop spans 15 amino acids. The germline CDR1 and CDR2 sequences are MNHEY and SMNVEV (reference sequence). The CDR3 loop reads CASSPLASGSNEQYF. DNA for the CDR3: TGTGCCAGCAGTCCCCTCGCTAGCGGGAGCAACGAGCAGTACTTC.

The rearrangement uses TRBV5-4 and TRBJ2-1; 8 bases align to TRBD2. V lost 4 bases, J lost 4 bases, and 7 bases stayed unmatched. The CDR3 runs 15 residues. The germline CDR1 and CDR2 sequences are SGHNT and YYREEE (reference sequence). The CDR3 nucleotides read TGTGCCAGCAGCCCGGGACTAGTTCGGTACAATGAGCAGTTCTTC. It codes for CASSPGLVRYNEQFF.

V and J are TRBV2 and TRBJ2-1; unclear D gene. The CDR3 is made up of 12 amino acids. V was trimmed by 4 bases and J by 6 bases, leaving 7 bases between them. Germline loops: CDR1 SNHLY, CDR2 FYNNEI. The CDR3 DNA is TGTGCCAGCAGTGGACTCCTCAATGAGCAGTTCTTC. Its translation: CASSGLLNEQFF. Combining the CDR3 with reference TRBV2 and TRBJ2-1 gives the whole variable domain EPEVTQTPSHQVTQMGQEVILRCVPISNHLYFYWYRQILGQKVEFLVSFYNNEISEKSEIFDDQFSVERPDGSNFTLKIRSTKLEDSAMYFCASSGLLNEQFFGPGTRLTVL.

The CDR3 sequence is CASSLGQGKNTEAFF. In DNA, the CDR3 is TGCGCCAGCAGCCTGGGACAGGGCAAGAACACTGAAGCTTTCTTT. The chain has TRBV5-1 and TRBJ1-1, with 9 bases aligning to TRBD1. The CDR3 spans 15 residues. Per the germline V gene, CDR1 is SGHRS and CDR2 is YFSETQ. The V gene end was trimmed by 4 bases and the J gene end by 1 base; junction bases not matched to a gene: 5.

As DNA, the CDR3 is TGTGCCAGCAGTGATGGGACTAGCGTTTCCTACGAGCAGTACTTC. Translated: CASSDGTSVSYEQYF. This rearrangement joins TRBV25-1 to TRBJ2-7; 10 nucleotides match TRBD2. From germline, CDR1 is MGHDK and CDR2 SYGVNS. CDR3 size: 15 residues. Unmatched junction bases numbered 3, after V lost 3 bases and J lost 1 base.

This CDR3 reads CASSLATVRADTDTQYF. The CDR3 DNA follows: TGTGCCAGCAGCTTAGCGACGGTTAGAGCGGACACAGATACGCAGTATTTT. This chain connects TRBV7-6 to TRBJ2-3, with a tentative D call TRBD2 (5 bases). Trimming took off 0 bases at V and 2 bases at J, with 15 bases between the two ends. The CDR3 is 17 residues long. The germline V gene encodes CDR1 SGHVS and CDR2 FNYEAQ.

The CDR3 DNA reads TGCGCCAGCAGCTTAGGACTAGCGTCGAACACCGGGGAGCTGTTTTTT. Protein product: CASSLGLASNTGELFF. The chain recombines TRBV5-1 with TRBJ2-2, with TRBD2 identical over 9 bases. The CDR3 runs to 16 residues. The germline V gene has CDR1 SGHRS and CDR2 YFSETQ. V shed 2 bases, J shed 0 bases, and the junction held 2 bases outside the gene matches.

The CDR3 reads CSLREVGANVLTF. CDR3 bases: TGCAGCTTACGGGAGGTTGGGGCCAACGTCCTGACTTTC. The rearrangement uses TRBV29-1 and TRBJ2-6; 7 bases fit TRBD2. The CDR3 consists of 13 residues. V lost 8 bases to trimming and J lost 3 bases; unmatched junction nucleotides: 4. Germline CDR1 reads SQVTM; CDR2 reads ANQGSEA.

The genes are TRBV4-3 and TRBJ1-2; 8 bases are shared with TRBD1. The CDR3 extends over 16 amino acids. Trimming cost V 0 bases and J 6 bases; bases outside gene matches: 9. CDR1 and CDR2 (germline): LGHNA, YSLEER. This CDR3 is CASSQEWGRGRDGYTF. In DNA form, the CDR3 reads TGCGCCAGCAGCCAAGAATGGGGCAGGGGGCGCGATGGCTACACCTTC.

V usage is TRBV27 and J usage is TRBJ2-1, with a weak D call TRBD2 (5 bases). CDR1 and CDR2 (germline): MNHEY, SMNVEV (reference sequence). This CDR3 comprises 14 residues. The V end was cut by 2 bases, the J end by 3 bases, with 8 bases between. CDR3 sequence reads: CASSLGGSYNEQFF. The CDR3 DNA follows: TGTGCCAGCAGTTTAGGTGGGAGCTACAATGAGCAGTTCTTC.

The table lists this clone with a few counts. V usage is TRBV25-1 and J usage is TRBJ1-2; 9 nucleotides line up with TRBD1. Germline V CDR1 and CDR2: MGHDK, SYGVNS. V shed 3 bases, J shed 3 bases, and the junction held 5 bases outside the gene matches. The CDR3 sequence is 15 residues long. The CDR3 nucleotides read TGTGCCAGCAGTGAGCGGGACAGGGTCGACTATGGCTACACCTTC. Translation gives CASSERDRVDYGYTF.

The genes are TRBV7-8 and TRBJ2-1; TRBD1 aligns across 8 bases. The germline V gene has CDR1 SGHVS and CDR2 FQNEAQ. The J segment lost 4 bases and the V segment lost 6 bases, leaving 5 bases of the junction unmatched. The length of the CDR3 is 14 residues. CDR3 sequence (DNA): TGTGCCAGCAGAGGGACAGGCCTTTACAATGAGCAGTTCTTC. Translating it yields CASRGTGLYNEQFF. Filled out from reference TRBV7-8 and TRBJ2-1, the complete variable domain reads GAGVSQSPRYKVAKRGQDVALRCDPISGHVSLFWYQQALGQGPEFLTYFQNEAQLDKSGLPSDRFFAERPEGSVSTLKIQRTQQEDSAVYLCASRGTGLYNEQFFGPGTRLTVL.

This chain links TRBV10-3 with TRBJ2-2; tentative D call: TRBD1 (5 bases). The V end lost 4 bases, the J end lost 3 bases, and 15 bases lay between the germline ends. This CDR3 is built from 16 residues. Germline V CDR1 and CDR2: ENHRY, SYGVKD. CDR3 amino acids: CAISVRAGHDTGELFF. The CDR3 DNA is TGTGCCATCAGTGTCCGGGCAGGACACGACACCGGGGAGCTGTTTTTT.

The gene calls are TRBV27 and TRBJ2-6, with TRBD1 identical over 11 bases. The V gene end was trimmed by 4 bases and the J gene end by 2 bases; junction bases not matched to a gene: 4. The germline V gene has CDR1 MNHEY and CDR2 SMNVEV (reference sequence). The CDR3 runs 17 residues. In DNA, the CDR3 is TGTGCCAGCAGTTCACGGACAGGGGGCCCTGGGGCCAACGTCCTGACTTTC. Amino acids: CASSSRTGGPGANVLTF.

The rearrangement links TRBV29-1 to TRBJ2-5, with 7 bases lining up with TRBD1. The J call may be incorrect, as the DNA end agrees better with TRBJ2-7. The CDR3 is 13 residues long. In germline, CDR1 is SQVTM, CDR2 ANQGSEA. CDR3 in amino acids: CRVDQDRAYEQYF. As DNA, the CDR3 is TGCAGGGTGGATCAAGACAGGGCCTACGAGCAGTACTTC.

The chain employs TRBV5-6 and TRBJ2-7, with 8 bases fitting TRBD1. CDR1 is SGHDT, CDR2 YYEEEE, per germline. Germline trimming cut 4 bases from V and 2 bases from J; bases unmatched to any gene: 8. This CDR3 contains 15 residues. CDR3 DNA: TGTGCCAGCAGCGGCCCCGGGACAGGAACCTACGAGCAGTACTTC. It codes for CASSGPGTGTYEQYF.

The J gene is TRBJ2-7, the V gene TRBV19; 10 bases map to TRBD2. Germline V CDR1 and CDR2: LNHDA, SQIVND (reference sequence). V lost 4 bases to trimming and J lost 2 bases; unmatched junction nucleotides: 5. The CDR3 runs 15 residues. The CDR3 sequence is CASSTGLAQPYEQYF. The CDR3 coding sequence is TGTGCCAGTAGTACGGGACTAGCGCAGCCCTACGAGCAGTACTTC. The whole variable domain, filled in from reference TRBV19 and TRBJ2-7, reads DGGITQSPKYLFRKEGQNVTLSCEQNLNHDAMYWYRQDPGQGLRLIYYSQIVNDFQKGDIAEGYSVSREKKESFPLTVTSAQKNPTAFYLCASSTGLAQPYEQYFGPGTRLTVT.

The CDR3 sequence: CATGRGTSGVTDTQYF. CDR3 DNA: TGTGCCACGGGCCGTGGGACTAGCGGGGTCACAGATACGCAGTATTTT. The genes are TRBV15 and TRBJ2-3, with 13 bases aligning to TRBD2. The length of the CDR3 is 16 residues. Germline lookup yields CDR1 LNHNV and CDR2 YYDKDF (reference sequence). With V trimmed by 9 bases and J by 2 bases, 8 bases remained unmatched.

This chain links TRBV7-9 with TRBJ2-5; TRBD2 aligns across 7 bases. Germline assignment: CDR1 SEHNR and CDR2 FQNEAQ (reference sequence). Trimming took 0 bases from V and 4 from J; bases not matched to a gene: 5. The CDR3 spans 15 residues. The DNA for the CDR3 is TGTGCCAGCAGCTTAGCCCGGGAGGAAGGAGAGACCCAGTACTTC. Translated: CASSLAREEGETQYF.

CDR3 sequence (DNA): TGTGCCAGCAGTTTATCCGGACCCCGGGGGACCCAGTACTTC. Translating gives CASSLSGPRGTQYF. The chain is built from TRBV28 and TRBJ2-5; TRBD2 is a possible D gene (5 bases). The germline V gene encodes CDR1 MDHEN and CDR2 SYDVKM. Trimming cost V 1 base and J 7 bases, with 13 bases left between them. CDR3 length equals 14 residues.

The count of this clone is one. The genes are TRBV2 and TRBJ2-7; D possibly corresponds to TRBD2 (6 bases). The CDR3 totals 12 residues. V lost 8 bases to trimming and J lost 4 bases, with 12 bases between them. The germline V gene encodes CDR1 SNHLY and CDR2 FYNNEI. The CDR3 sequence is CASHSSGYEQYF. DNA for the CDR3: TGTGCCAGCCACTCCAGCGGGTACGAGCAGTACTTC.

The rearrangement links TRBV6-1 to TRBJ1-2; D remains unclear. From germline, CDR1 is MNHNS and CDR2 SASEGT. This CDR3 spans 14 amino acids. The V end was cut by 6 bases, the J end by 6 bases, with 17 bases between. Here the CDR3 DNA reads TGTGCCAGCAGGACTGCGCCCCCCATTAATGGCTACACCTTC. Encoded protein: CASRTAPPINGYTF.

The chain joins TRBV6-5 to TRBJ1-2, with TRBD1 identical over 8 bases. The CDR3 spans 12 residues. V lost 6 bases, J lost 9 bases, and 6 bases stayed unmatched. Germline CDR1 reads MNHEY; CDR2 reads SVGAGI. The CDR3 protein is CASSPGQGRYTF. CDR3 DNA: TGTGCCAGCAGCCCCGGACAGGGACGCTACACCTTC.

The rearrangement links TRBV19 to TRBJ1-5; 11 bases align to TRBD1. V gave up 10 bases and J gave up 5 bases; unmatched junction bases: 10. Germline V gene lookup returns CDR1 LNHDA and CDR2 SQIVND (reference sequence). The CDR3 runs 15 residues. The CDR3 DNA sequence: TGTGCCACCCTATCGGACAGGGGGCGAGATCAGCCCCAGCATTTT. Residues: CATLSDRGRDQPQHF.

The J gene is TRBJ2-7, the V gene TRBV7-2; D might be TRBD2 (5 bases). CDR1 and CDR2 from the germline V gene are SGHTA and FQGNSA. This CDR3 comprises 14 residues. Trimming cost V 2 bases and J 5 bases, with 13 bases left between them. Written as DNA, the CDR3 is TGTGCCAGCAGCTTAAGCCGGGAAAGCCACGAGCAGTACTTC. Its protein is CASSLSRESHEQYF. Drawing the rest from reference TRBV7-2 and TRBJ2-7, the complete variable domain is GAGVSQSPSNKVTEKGKDVELRCDPISGHTALYWYRQSLGQGLEFLIYFQGNSAPDKSGLPSDRFSAERTGGSVSTLTIQRTQQEDSAVYLCASSLSRESHEQYFGPGTRLTVT.

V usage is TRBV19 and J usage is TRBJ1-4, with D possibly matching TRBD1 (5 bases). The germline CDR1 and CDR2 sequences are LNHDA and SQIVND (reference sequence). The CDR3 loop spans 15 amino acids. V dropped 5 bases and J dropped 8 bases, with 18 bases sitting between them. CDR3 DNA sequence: TGTGCCAGTAGTTTATTAGCGGGGGGTGAAGAAAAACTGTTTTTT. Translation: CASSLLAGGEEKLFF.